This T cell receptor (beta chain) appears in the sequencing data of a study of regulatory dendritic cells for organ transplantation. A remark on this clone: Antigen: not known.

Whole-study findings and limits: Memory T cells were less diverse than naive, with memory CD8+ most oligoclonal. The most alloreactive TCR clonotypes were found in resting memory CD8+ cells.

CFSE-labeled sorted T cells met regulatory or mature dendritic cells for under 6 days. Clones were sequenced by immunoSEQ multiplex PCR, and TCRdb holds only the in-frame ones, with some missing. The sample has under 15,000 clones, 74% seen once. The sample comprised naive CD4+ T cells from blood cultured with regulatory dendritic cells. The subset was: CD45RA+ naive T cells. This TCR was recovered from a human donor in good health.

CDR3 sequence reads: CASSPARDSPLHF. The CDR3 DNA follows: TGTGCCAGCAGTCCCGCAAGAGATTCACCCCTCCACTTT. The chain joins TRBV2 to TRBJ1-6; D is unclear. V was pared by 5 bases and J by 8 bases, with 10 bases between. Germline CDR1 and CDR2: SNHLY and FYNNEI. The CDR3 consists of 13 residues. Variable domain in full (rest from reference TRBV2 and TRBJ1-6): EPEVTQTPSHQVTQMGQEVILRCVPISNHLYFYWYRQILGQKVEFLVSFYNNEISEKSEIFDDQFSVERPDGSNFTLKIRSTKLEDSAMYFCASSPARDSPLHFGNGTRLTVT.